Below are 25 T cell receptor beta chains sequenced from a single sample in a study of blood T cell repertoires in COVID-19. The protocol was immunoSEQ multiplex PCR, while the TCRdb copy is restricted to in-frame clones and leaves out a portion. The sample contains 62,000 or so clones, around 91% of which appear only once. Sequencing used peripheral blood. These receptors all stem from a man between 50 and 59 years old with acute or convalescent COVID-19.

This chain joins TRBV12-3 or TRBV12-4 and TRBJ1-1; D remains ambiguous. The germline V and J ends were trimmed by 2 bases and 1 base, with 5 bases remaining between them. CDR3 length: 13 amino acids. Here the CDR3 DNA reads TGTGCCAGCAGTTTATCCTCGAACACTGAAGCTTTCTTT. This encodes CASSLSSNTEAFF.

The chain couples TRBV9 to TRBJ1-5; D is ambiguous. The CDR3 loop spans 15 amino acids. Germline V gives CDR1 SGDLS, CDR2 YYNGEE. The V end was cut by 0 bases, the J end by 0 bases, with 7 bases between. The DNA of the CDR3 is TGTGCCAGCAGCGTAGGTGGGCTTAGCAATCAGCCCCAGCATTTT. Amino acid sequence: CASSVGGLSNQPQHF.

The chain uses TRBV3-1 (or the pseudogene TRBV3-2) and TRBJ2-1; D gene uncertain. CDR3 length: 11 residues. Trimming took 4 bases from V and 5 from J, leaving 3 bases between them. Germline values: CDR1 LGHDT, CDR2 YNNKEL (reference sequence). As DNA, the CDR3 is TGTGCCAGCAGCCGGCACAATGAGCAGTTCTTC. It specifies CASSRHNEQFF.

V usage is TRBV19 and J usage is TRBJ1-1; D is perhaps TRBD1 (5 bases). This CDR3 contains 15 residues. V gave up 3 bases and J gave up 1 base, with 12 bases separating them. Per the germline V gene, CDR1 is LNHDA and CDR2 is SQIVND (reference sequence). CDR3 in amino acids: CASSINRWANTEAFF. The CDR3 region has the DNA TGTGCCAGTAGTATTAACAGGTGGGCGAACACTGAAGCTTTCTTT.

CDR3 nucleotides: TGCGCCAGCAGCCAAGTTTACAGGGAGGCCAAAAACATTCAGTACTTC. It specifies CASSQVYREAKNIQYF. The chain joins TRBV4-1 to TRBJ2-4; a weak D match, TRBD1 (6 bases). Per the germline V gene, CDR1 is MGHRA and CDR2 is YSYEKL. The ends were cut back, 1 base at V and 1 base at J, with 11 bases in the middle. This CDR3 contains 16 residues.

This sequence joins TRBV19 and TRBJ1-4; 10 bases map to TRBD1. The CDR3 is 18 amino acids. Per the germline V gene, CDR1 is LNHDA and CDR2 is SQIVND (reference sequence). The V segment lost 6 bases and the J segment 0 bases; nucleotides outside the gene matches: 10. For the CDR3, the DNA is TGTGCCAGTAGCACCGGGACAGGGGTCGGTACAACTAATGAAAAACTGTTTTTT. Translated, it gives CASSTGTGVGTTNEKLFF.

This sequence joins TRBV23-1 and TRBJ1-6, with 9 bases identical to TRBD1. TRBV23-1 is an ORF, and what it does is uncertain. This CDR3 is 16 amino acids long. The trim removed 0 bases at V and 12 bases at J, leaving 9 bases unmatched. CDR3 region: CASSQSWDRATEPLHF. The CDR3 DNA reads as TGCGCCAGCAGTCAATCTTGGGACAGGGCGACGGAACCCCTCCACTTT.

The chain combines TRBV2 with TRBJ2-2; 7 positions agree with TRBD2. Trimming at V came to 3 bases and at J to 1 base, leaving 5 bases not matched to a gene. Per germline, CDR1 SNHLY and CDR2 FYNNEI. This CDR3 contains 16 residues. CDR3 region: CASSEQLAVNTGELFF. The DNA of the CDR3 is TGTGCCAGCAGTGAGCAGCTAGCGGTGAACACCGGGGAGCTGTTTTTT.

This clone came up once. This rearrangement joins TRBV9 to TRBJ1-2; tentatively, D is TRBD1 (5 bases). The CDR3 is 15 residues long. The V end was cut by 2 bases, the J end by 5 bases, with 16 bases between. Germline V gives CDR1 SGDLS, CDR2 YYNGEE. As DNA, the CDR3 is TGTGCCAGCAGCGTCGGGACTGTCCTTTCATATGGCTACACCTTC. It is translated as CASSVGTVLSYGYTF.

The chain combines TRBV28 with TRBJ1-5, with D tentatively TRBD1 (5 bases). This CDR3 contains 15 residues. Germline values: CDR1 MDHEN, CDR2 SYDVKM. V lost 4 bases and J lost 6, with 16 bases in between. The CDR3 DNA reads as TGTGCCAGCAGTTCGCCTTCGGGGGGTAGTCAGCCCCAGCATTTT. It codes for CASSSPSGGSQPQHF.

The chain is built from TRBV19 and TRBJ1-2; 9 bases are shared with TRBD1. J gave up 2 bases and V 5 bases, and 9 bases lay outside the gene matches. The germline V gene has CDR1 LNHDA and CDR2 SQIVND (reference sequence). The CDR3 is made up of 16 amino acids. In DNA, the CDR3 is TGTGCCAGTAGTGTTACCGGGACAGGGTGGAACTATGGCTACACCTTC. Residues: CASSVTGTGWNYGYTF.

V and J are TRBV4-3 and TRBJ2-1, with 7 bases matching TRBD2. The CDR3 loop spans 13 amino acids. J gave up 13 bases and V 0 bases, and 6 bases lay outside the gene matches. CDR1 and CDR2 (germline): LGHNA, YSLEER. CDR3 protein: CASSQEGAGAQFF. As DNA, the CDR3 is TGCGCCAGCAGCCAAGAAGGGGCGGGAGCTCAGTTCTTC.

This chain connects TRBV3-1 (or the pseudogene TRBV3-2) to TRBJ2-2, with D possibly matching TRBD1 (5 bases). Trimming removed 3 bases from V and 3 bases from J, with 11 bases in between. CDR3 length: 15 amino acids. Germline CDR1 and CDR2: LGHDT and YNNKEL (reference sequence). This chain's CDR3 is CASSHGREYTGELFF. CDR3 in DNA: TGTGCCAGCAGCCATGGCAGGGAATACACCGGGGAGCTGTTTTTT.

The V and J genes are TRBV6-6 and TRBJ1-6; the match to TRBD1 covers 7 bases. The germline V gene has CDR1 MNHNY and CDR2 SVGAGI (reference sequence). With 6 bases clipped from V and 7 bases from J, the junction kept 12 bases outside the gene matches. The CDR3 has 16 residues. The CDR3: CASRPPQTGLNSPLHF. For the CDR3, the DNA is TGTGCCAGCAGACCACCCCAGACAGGGTTGAATTCACCCCTCCACTTT.

J is TRBJ2-1 and V is TRBV7-3; 7 bases line up with TRBD2. Germline CDR1 SGHTA, CDR2 FQGTGA. This CDR3 has 14 amino acids. Trimming cost V 1 base and J 8 bases; bases outside gene matches: 5. The CDR3 DNA follows: TGTGCCAGCAGCTTAAGAGGGAGGGAGGATGAGCAGTTCTTC. It yields the protein CASSLRGREDEQFF.

The chain links TRBV11-3 to TRBJ2-2; a possible D gene is TRBD1 (7 bases). The CDR3 runs 17 residues. The V gene lost 6 bases and the J gene lost 1 base, with 18 bases spanning the gap. The germline V gene has CDR1 SGHNT and CDR2 YENEEA. CDR3 loop: CASSPSWGDRNTGELFF. As DNA, the CDR3 is TGTGCCAGCAGTCCCTCCTGGGGGGACAGGAACACCGGGGAGCTGTTTTTT.

J is TRBJ1-1 and V is TRBV30, with D unresolved. With 0 bases removed from V and 5 bases from J, the gap between germline ends came to 10 bases. Germline CDR1 is GTSNPN and CDR2 is SVGIG (reference sequence). The CDR3 length is 13 residues. The CDR3 nucleotides are TGTGCCTGGAGTGTACGCGGACTGACTGAAGCTTTCTTT. It codes for CAWSVRGLTEAFF.

Written as DNA, the CDR3 is TGTGCCAGCAGCTTACAAGGGGGCAATCAGCCCCAGCATTTT. Protein sequence: CASSLQGGNQPQHF. This sequence joins TRBV7-9 and TRBJ1-5; a weak D match, TRBD1 (5 bases). Trimming pared 2 bases from V and 2 bases from J, leaving 7 bases between. This CDR3 region has 14 residues. CDR1 is SEHNR, CDR2 FQNEAQ, per germline (reference sequence). The entire variable domain, with the rest obtained from reference TRBV7-9 and TRBJ1-5, is as follows: DTGVSQNPRHKITKRGQNVTFRCDPISEHNRLYWYRQTLGQGPEFLTYFQNEAQLEKSRLLSDRFSAERPKGSFSTLEIQRTEQGDSAMYLCASSLQGGNQPQHFGDGTRLSIL.

The chain employs TRBV2 and TRBJ1-2, with a possible D match to TRBD1 (5 bases). CDR1 and CDR2 from the germline V gene are SNHLY and FYNNEI. V was cut by 3 bases and J by 4 bases, with 9 bases left in between. CDR3 length equals 13 residues. Here the CDR3 DNA reads TGTGCCAGCAGTGACAGGGCCGCCTATGGCTACACCTTC. Translating it yields CASSDRAAYGYTF.

This clone was counted a few times. The gene calls are TRBV27 and TRBJ1-1, with a weak D call TRBD1 (6 bases). Per the germline V gene, CDR1 is MNHEY and CDR2 is SMNVEV (reference sequence). Trimming took off 4 bases at V and 8 bases at J, with 11 bases between the two ends. This CDR3 region has 12 residues. Written as DNA, the CDR3 is TGTGCCAGCAGTTACGGACAGAAAGAAGCTTTCTTT. As protein: CASSYGQKEAFF.

The chain uses TRBV30 and TRBJ2-7; TRBD1 might be the D (6 bases). Germline V gene lookup returns CDR1 GTSNPN and CDR2 SVGIG (reference sequence). This CDR3 is 18 amino acids long. The V end lost 0 bases, the J end lost 2 bases, and 23 bases lay between the germline ends. In DNA form, the CDR3 reads TGTGCCTGGAGTGTGAACAGAGGGACATACAGGGCCCCCTACGAGCAGTACTTC. Protein sequence: CAWSVNRGTYRAPYEQYF.

J is TRBJ1-5 and V is TRBV11-3, with no clear D. Trimming stripped 1 base from V and 5 bases from J, with 6 bases between. The CDR3 totals 13 residues. CDR1 is SGHNT and CDR2 is YENEEA in the germline V gene. This CDR3 is CASSLGPHQPQHF. The CDR3 DNA follows: TGTGCCAGCAGCTTAGGGCCCCATCAGCCCCAGCATTTT. Together with reference TRBV11-3 and TRBJ1-5, the CDR3 gives the full variable domain: EAGVVQSPRYKIIEKKQPVAFWCNPISGHNTLYWYLQNLGQGPELLIRYENEEAVDDSQLPKDRFSAERLKGVDSTLKIQPAELGDSAVYLCASSLGPHQPQHFGDGTRLSIL.

The chain uses TRBV6-5 and TRBJ2-2; TRBD2 agrees at 14 bases. The CDR3 extends over 16 amino acids. The J segment lost 7 bases and the V segment lost 4 bases, leaving 5 bases of the junction unmatched. CDR1 MNHEY and CDR2 SVGAGI come from the germline V gene. CDR3 in amino acids: CASSSGLAGGRGELFF. CDR3 sequence (DNA): TGTGCCAGCAGTTCCGGACTAGCGGGAGGACGCGGGGAGCTGTTTTTT.

In DNA form, the CDR3 reads TGTGCCAGCAGCTTATACCCGAGTCAGGGACAGGAGGACTCCTACGAGCAGTACTTC. Its protein is CASSLYPSQGQEDSYEQYF. The chain combines TRBV7-3 with TRBJ2-7, with 8 positions matching TRBD1. The CDR3 is 19 residues long. CDR1 is SGHTA, CDR2 FQGTGA, per germline. Trimming cost V 2 bases and J 0 bases; bases outside gene matches: 15.

V is TRBV3-1 (or the pseudogene TRBV3-2) and J is TRBJ2-5; 9 bases match TRBD2. V trimming: 5 bases; J trimming: 4 bases; junction bases outside the gene matches: 17. This CDR3 has 18 amino acids. Germline-derived CDR1 and CDR2 are LGHDT and YNNKEL (reference sequence). The CDR3 sequence: CASSSLRASGTPRETQYF. The CDR3 bases are TGTGCCAGCAGCTCCCTAAGGGCTAGCGGGACTCCAAGAGAGACCCAGTACTTC.